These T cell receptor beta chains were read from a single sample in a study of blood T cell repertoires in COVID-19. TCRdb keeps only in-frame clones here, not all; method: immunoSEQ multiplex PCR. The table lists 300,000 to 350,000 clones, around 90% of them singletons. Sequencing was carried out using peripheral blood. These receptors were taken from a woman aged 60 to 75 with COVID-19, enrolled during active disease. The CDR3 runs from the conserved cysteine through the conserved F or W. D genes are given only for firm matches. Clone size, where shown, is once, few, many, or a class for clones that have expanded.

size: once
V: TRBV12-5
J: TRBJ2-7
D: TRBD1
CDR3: CASGLAKGTGIYEQYF
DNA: TGTGCTAGTGGTTTGGCCAAAGGGACAGGGATTTACGAGCAGTACTTC

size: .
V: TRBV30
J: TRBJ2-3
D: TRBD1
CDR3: CACKTGYSTDTQYF
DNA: TGTGCCTGTAAGACAGGGTACAGCACAGATACGCAGTATTTT

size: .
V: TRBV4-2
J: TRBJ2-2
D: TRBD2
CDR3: CASSQDNRGRDTGELFF
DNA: TGTGCCAGCAGCCAAGATAATAGAGGGAGGGACACCGGGGAGCTGTTTTTT

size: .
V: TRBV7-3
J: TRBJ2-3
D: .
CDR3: CASSYGGNTDTQYF
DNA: TGTGCCAGCAGTTATGGGGGGAACACAGATACGCAGTATTTT

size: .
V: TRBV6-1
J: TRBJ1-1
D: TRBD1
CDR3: CASSAGTGVFGANTEAFF
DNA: TGTGCCAGCAGTGCCGGGACAGGGGTTTTCGGCGCGAACACTGAAGCTTTCTTT

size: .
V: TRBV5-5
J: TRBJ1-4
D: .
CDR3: CASSLALAGAEKLFF
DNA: TGTGCCAGCAGCTTGGCCTTGGCAGGGGCTGAAAAACTGTTTTTT

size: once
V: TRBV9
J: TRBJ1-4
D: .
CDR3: CASSVDGEKLFF
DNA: TGTGCCAGCAGCGTAGACGGTGAAAAACTGTTTTTT

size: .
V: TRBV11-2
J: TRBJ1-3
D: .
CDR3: CASSSPGNTIYF
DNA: TGTGCCAGCAGCTCACCAGGGAACACCATATATTTT

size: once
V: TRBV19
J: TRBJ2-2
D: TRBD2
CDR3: CASSYLTGGPTGELFF
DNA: TGTGCCAGTAGTTATCTGACGGGGGGGCCTACCGGGGAGCTGTTTTTT

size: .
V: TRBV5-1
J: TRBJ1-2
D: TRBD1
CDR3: CASSLGQGSYGYTF
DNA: TGCGCCAGCAGCTTGGGACAGGGGTCCTATGGCTACACCTTC

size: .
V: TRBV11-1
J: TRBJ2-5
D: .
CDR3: CASSPPGRGETQYF
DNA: TGTGCCAGCAGCCCGCCAGGACGGGGAGAGACCCAGTACTTC

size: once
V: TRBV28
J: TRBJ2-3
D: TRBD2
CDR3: CASRSGGATDTQYF
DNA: TGTGCCAGCAGAAGCGGGGGGGCGACAGATACGCAGTATTTT

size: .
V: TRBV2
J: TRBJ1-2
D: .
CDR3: CASAEEGYGYTF
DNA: TGTGCCAGCGCGGAAGAGGGCTATGGCTACACCTTC

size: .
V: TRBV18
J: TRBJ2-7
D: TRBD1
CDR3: CASSPRQGSEQYF
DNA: TGTGCCAGCTCACCGCGACAGGGTTCCGAGCAGTACTTC

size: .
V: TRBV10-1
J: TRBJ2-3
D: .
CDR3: CASARDFDPTDTQYF
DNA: TGCGCCAGCGCCCGGGACTTCGATCCCACAGATACGCAGTATTTT

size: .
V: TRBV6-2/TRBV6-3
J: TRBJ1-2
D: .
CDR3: CASSSLQDGYTF
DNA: TGTGCCAGCAGTTCCTTACAAGATGGCTACACCTTC

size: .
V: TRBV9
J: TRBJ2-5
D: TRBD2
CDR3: CASSVAPAGGQETQYF
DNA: TGTGCCAGCAGCGTAGCACCAGCGGGGGGCCAAGAGACCCAGTACTTC

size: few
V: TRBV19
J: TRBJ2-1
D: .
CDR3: CASSRRGGRGDEQFF
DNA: TGTGCCAGTAGTCGTCGGGGAGGCCGTGGGGATGAGCAGTTCTTC

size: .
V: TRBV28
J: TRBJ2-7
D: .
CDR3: CASSPGRMGQYF
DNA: TGTGCCAGCAGTCCCGGCAGGATGGGGCAGTACTTC

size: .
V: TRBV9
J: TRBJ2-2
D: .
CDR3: CASSVVGLHGGELFF
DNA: TGTGCCAGCAGCGTAGTGGGGCTTCATGGCGGGGAGCTGTTTTTT

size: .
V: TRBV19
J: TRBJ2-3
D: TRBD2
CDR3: CASSKSRAGGLTDTQYF
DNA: TGTGCCAGTAGTAAAAGTCGGGCGGGGGGGCTTACAGATACGCAGTATTTT

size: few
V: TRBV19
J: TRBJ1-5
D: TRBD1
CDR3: CASKDGTAYSNQPQHF
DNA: TGTGCCAGTAAGGACGGGACAGCTTATAGCAATCAGCCCCAGCATTTT

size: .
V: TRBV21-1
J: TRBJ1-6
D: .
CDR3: CASDSAGQGNSPLHF
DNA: TGTGCCAGCGACTCCGCTGGACAGGGGAATTCACCCCTCCACTTT

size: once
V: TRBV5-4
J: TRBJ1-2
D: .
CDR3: CASSLGGRSYGYTF
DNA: TGTGCCAGCAGCTTGGGGGGGCGTAGCTATGGCTACACCTTC

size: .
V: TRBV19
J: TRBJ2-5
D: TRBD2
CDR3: CASSPLRLASGQETQYF
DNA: TGTGCCAGTAGTCCACTCCGACTAGCGTCAGGCCAAGAGACCCAGTACTTC

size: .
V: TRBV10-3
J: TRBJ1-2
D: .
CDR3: CAIRPRTDNYGYTF
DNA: TGTGCCATCAGGCCTCGGACAGATAACTATGGCTACACCTTC

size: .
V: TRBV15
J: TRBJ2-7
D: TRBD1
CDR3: CATSRDGGRTGLNEQYF
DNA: TGCGCCACCAGCAGAGATGGGGGACGGACAGGGTTAAACGAGCAGTACTTC

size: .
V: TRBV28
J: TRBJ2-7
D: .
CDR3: CASSGRETNNYEQYF
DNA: TGTGCCAGCAGTGGACGGGAGACTAATAACTACGAGCAGTACTTC

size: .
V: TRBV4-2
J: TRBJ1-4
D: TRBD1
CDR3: CASSQAPGQDNEKLFF
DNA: TGTGCCAGCAGCCAGGCGCCGGGACAGGATAATGAAAAACTGTTTTTT

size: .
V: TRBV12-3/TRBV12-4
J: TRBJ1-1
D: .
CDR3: CASSRGTNLEAFF
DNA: TGTGCCAGCAGTCGGGGGACCAATTTAGAAGCTTTCTTT

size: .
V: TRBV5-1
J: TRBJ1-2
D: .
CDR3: CASNPLGVGYTF
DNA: TGCGCCAGCAACCCTCTCGGGGTTGGCTACACCTTC

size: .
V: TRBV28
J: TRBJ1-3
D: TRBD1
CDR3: CASSAPQGAFGNTIYF
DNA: TGTGCCAGCAGTGCCCCTCAGGGGGCGTTTGGAAACACCATATATTTT